Below are 8 T cell receptor beta chains sequenced from a single sample in a study of cytomegalovirus exposure and HLA in healthy donors. Generated by immunoSEQ multiplex PCR, the TCRdb table keeps only in-frame clones and is missing some. Of some 270,000 clones listed, 70% to 90% are singletons. Sequenced sample: PBMCs. The receptor set was obtained from a woman between 18 and 30 years old in good health and CMV-seronegative.

V and J are TRBV10-2 and TRBJ1-1, with a weak D call TRBD1 (6 bases). The CDR3 extends over 14 amino acids. V lost 2 bases to trimming and J lost 5 bases, with 12 bases between them. The germline V gene encodes CDR1 WSHSY and CDR2 SAAADI. CDR3 nucleotides: TGCGCCAGCAGTGAGGCTTATAGGGGGACTGAAGCTTTCTTT. Its translation: CASSEAYRGTEAFF.

The chain combines TRBV29-1 with TRBJ1-1; D is unresolved. Per the germline V gene, CDR1 is SQVTM and CDR2 is ANQGSEA. This CDR3 is built from 13 residues. V was cut by 7 bases and J by 3 bases, with 15 bases left in between. The CDR3 DNA is TGCAGCGAAATACAGAATTTGGACACTGAAGCTTTCTTT. Protein: CSEIQNLDTEAFF.

This rearrangement joins TRBV9 to TRBJ2-3, with 16 bases lining up with TRBD2. V gave up 4 bases and J gave up 4 bases; unmatched junction bases: 3. The CDR3 length is 16 residues. CDR1 is SGDLS and CDR2 is YYNGEE in the germline V gene. The CDR3 loop reads CASSPGLAGGPDTQYF. In DNA form, the CDR3 reads TGTGCCAGCAGCCCGGGACTAGCGGGAGGGCCAGATACGCAGTATTTT.

V usage is TRBV6-5 and J usage is TRBJ1-1, with 9 bases lining up with TRBD1. Trimming took 2 bases from V and 0 from J; bases not matched to a gene: 4. The CDR3 spans 16 residues. In germline, CDR1 is MNHEY, CDR2 SVGAGI. CDR3 bases: TGTGCCAGCAGTTACGGGGGACAGGGAATGAACACTGAAGCTTTCTTT. This gives the protein CASSYGGQGMNTEAFF.

The chain uses TRBV30 and TRBJ1-1, with D tentatively TRBD1 (5 bases). The length of the CDR3 is 11 residues. V shed 1 base and J shed 7 bases, with 7 bases lying between them. CDR1 and CDR2 from the germline V gene are GTSNPN and SVGIG (reference sequence). The CDR3 nucleotides read TGTGCCTGGAGTGAACAGGTTGAAGCTTTCTTT. It codes for CAWSEQVEAFF.

V is TRBV7-6 and J is TRBJ1-2, with 8 bases matching TRBD1. Unmatched junction bases numbered 4, after V lost 1 base and J lost 6 bases. This CDR3 region has 14 residues. Germline V gene data show CDR1 as SGHVS and CDR2 as FNYEAQ. The CDR3 loop reads CASSLGTGSDGYTF. In DNA, the CDR3 is TGTGCCAGCAGCTTAGGGACAGGGAGCGATGGCTACACCTTC.

The genes are TRBV2 and TRBJ2-3; 9 nucleotides align to TRBD1. The CDR3 totals 16 residues. V was clipped by 6 bases and J by 0 bases; unmatched bases: 7. The germline gives CDR1 SNHLY, CDR2 FYNNEI. The CDR3 DNA reads TGTGCCAGCAGGCGGGACAGGGTATCGAGCACAGATACGCAGTATTTT. Translating gives CASRRDRVSSTDTQYF.

CDR3 in amino acids: CASRGTVADTQYF. CDR3 in DNA: TGTGCCAGCAGAGGGACTGTCGCAGATACGCAGTATTTT. The chain couples TRBV6-5 to TRBJ2-3; D is possibly TRBD2 (6 bases). The CDR3 totals 13 residues. The V gene's germline CDR1 is MNHEY and CDR2 SVGAGI. V was pared by 6 bases and J by 4 bases, with 11 bases between.